This TCR beta chain was identified during a study of blood T cell repertoires in COVID-19. Study summary: The United States, Italy and Spain provided the acute and convalescent COVID-19 samples. T cells, B-cell-depleted T cells, or PBMCs provided the cDNA or gDNA that served as material.

In the authors' workflow: Amplification of reference gene primers provided the estimated nucleated cell counts. The data were produced by immunoSEQ multiplex PCR, yet TCRdb's version contains in-frame clones alone and is incomplete. V and J calls and clone size are as listed in that table; D and trimming were resolved from the DNA. The sample holds over 150,000 clones, over 60% seen once. This clone was observed a handful of times. This TCR derives from a woman of 80 years or more with acute or convalescent COVID-19. The sample was peripheral blood.

The CDR3 here is CASSLGTLMNTEAFF. The CDR3 bases are TGCGCCAGCAGCTTGGGGACTTTGATGAACACTGAAGCTTTCTTT. V gene TRBV5-1 combines with J gene TRBJ1-1; D is unclear. The germline CDR1 and CDR2 sequences are SGHRS and YFSETQ. The V end lost 0 bases, the J end lost 0 bases, and 9 bases lay between the germline ends. This CDR3 region has 15 residues.